One sample yielded the 25 T cell receptor beta chains listed below, sequenced in a study of beta chain features in type 1 diabetes. Every bit of the isolated RNA underwent reverse transcription, so sequencing read expressed TCRB transcripts. Sequenced by immunoSEQ multiplex PCR; TCRdb stores in-frame clones only, minus some. The repertoire holds under 250,000 clones, with about a tenth as singletons. The sequencing input was central memory CD4+ T cells from blood. These receptors all stem from a man between 18 and 35 years old in good health.

This clone was detected ten times or more. V and J are TRBV29-1 and TRBJ2-7; TRBD1 matches at 7 bases. CDR1 and CDR2 (germline): SQVTM, ANQGSEA. J lost 4 bases, V lost 6 bases, and 9 bases had no gene match. The CDR3 has 13 amino acids. The CDR3 DNA sequence: TGCAGCGTGAAACGACAGGGTAGTTACGAGCAGTACTTC. It encodes CSVKRQGSYEQYF.

The genes are TRBV15 and TRBJ2-3; D is ambiguous. CDR1 is LNHNV, CDR2 YYDKDF, per germline (reference sequence). This CDR3 is 13 amino acids long. The V and J ends lost 3 bases and 8 bases respectively, with 12 bases between them. The CDR3 nucleotides are TGTGCCACCAGCAGGGGCGGAACCCCTACGCAGTATTTT. It codes for CATSRGGTPTQYF.

This clone has a handful of counts. This chain joins TRBV29-1 and TRBJ2-1; 8 positions agree with TRBD1. This CDR3 is 14 amino acids long. Germline V CDR1 and CDR2: SQVTM, ANQGSEA. The V gene end was trimmed by 7 bases and the J gene end by 3 bases; junction bases not matched to a gene: 8. CDR3 sequence: CSAMTGANYNEQFF. As DNA, the CDR3 is TGCAGCGCAATGACAGGGGCTAACTACAATGAGCAGTTCTTC.

This chain connects TRBV29-1 to TRBJ2-5, with D unresolved. The V gene lost 1 base and the J gene lost 3 bases, with 9 bases spanning the gap. The CDR3 has 13 amino acids. Looked up from germline, CDR1 is SQVTM and CDR2 is ANQGSEA. The CDR3 region is CSVEVHLKETQYF. The CDR3 coding sequence is TGCAGCGTTGAAGTCCACTTGAAAGAGACCCAGTACTTC. The variable domain in full, completed from reference TRBV29-1 and TRBJ2-5, reads SAVISQKPSRDICQRGTSLTIQCQVDSQVTMMFWYRQQPGQSLTLIATANQGSEATYESGFVIDKFPISRPNLTFSTLTVSNMSPEDSSIYLCSVEVHLKETQYFGPGTRLLVL.

This clone was detected only a few times. The rearrangement joins TRBV7-8 to TRBJ2-7; D gene unclear. CDR1 is SGHVS, CDR2 FQNEAQ, per germline. The CDR3 totals 15 residues. V lost 5 bases and J 5 bases, leaving 19 bases between the germline ends. The CDR3 loop reads CASSRGRVKGNEQYF. The CDR3 DNA is TGTGCCAGCAGCCGTGGTAGGGTTAAAGGGAACGAGCAGTACTTC.

This clone was detected a few times. The chain links TRBV7-8 to TRBJ1-2; 7 nucleotides line up with TRBD1. Germline V gives CDR1 SGHVS, CDR2 FQNEAQ. V was clipped by 5 bases and J by 0 bases; unmatched bases: 6. This CDR3 is 15 amino acids long. CDR3 residues: CASSVRQGANYGYTF. The CDR3 region has the DNA TGTGCCAGCAGCGTACGACAGGGAGCTAACTATGGCTACACCTTC.

This clone occurred a few times. The chain recombines TRBV29-1 with TRBJ2-3; D not certain. Germline values: CDR1 SQVTM, CDR2 ANQGSEA. The length of the CDR3 is 11 residues. V was shortened by 3 bases and J by 9 bases, with 10 bases between the two germline ends. CDR3 residues: CSVETGRTQYF. The CDR3, as DNA: TGCAGCGTTGAGACCGGTAGAACGCAGTATTTT.

This clone was seen at least ten times. V is TRBV10-3 and J is TRBJ2-1, with 7 positions matching TRBD1. V dropped 4 bases and J dropped 0; count of bases not matched to a gene: 6. CDR3 length: 16 residues. Per the germline V gene, CDR1 is ENHRY and CDR2 is SYGVKD. CDR3 protein: CAISVGQAISYNEQFF. The CDR3 nucleotides read TGTGCCATCAGTGTAGGACAGGCCATCTCCTACAATGAGCAGTTCTTC.

The rearrangement uses TRBV25-1 and TRBJ2-1; D is possibly TRBD2 (5 bases). Per germline, CDR1 MGHDK and CDR2 SYGVNS. The V end lost 2 bases, the J end lost 7 bases, and 12 bases lay between the germline ends. The CDR3 spans 14 residues. CDR3 bases: TGTGCCAGCAGTGAAGTCGGAGGAAAAAATGAGCAGTTCTTC. Translated, it gives CASSEVGGKNEQFF. The full variable domain, its missing parts supplied by reference TRBV25-1 and TRBJ2-1, is EADIYQTPRYLVIGTGKKITLECSQTMGHDKMYWYQQDPGMELHLIHYSYGVNSTEKGDLSSESTVSRIRTEHFPLTLESARPSHTSQYLCASSEVGGKNEQFFGPGTRLTVL.

This clone was detected a few times. The chain recombines TRBV27 with TRBJ1-2, with 8 bases lining up with TRBD1. The CDR3 covers 17 residues. Germline V gene data show CDR1 as MNHEY and CDR2 as SMNVEV (reference sequence). The J segment lost 6 bases and the V segment lost 5 bases, leaving 17 bases of the junction unmatched. This CDR3 is CASSRTAGQATRDGYTF. The CDR3 nucleotides read TGTGCCAGCAGTCGGACCGCGGGACAGGCAACTAGGGATGGCTACACCTTC.

As for this clone: Other nucleotide sequences from this sample produce the same CDR3. V and J are TRBV9 and TRBJ1-2; no definite D call. CDR1 SGDLS and CDR2 YYNGEE come from the germline V gene. The CDR3 is 12 amino acids. Trimming cost V 3 bases and J 2 bases, with 5 bases left between them. CDR3 sequence (DNA): TGTGCCAGCAGCGGAACGAACTATGGCTACACCTTC. Amino acids: CASSGTNYGYTF.

This clone showed up just a few times. The chain couples TRBV30 to TRBJ2-1; 7 bases match TRBD1. J was trimmed by 0 bases and V by 1 base; bases with no gene match: 3. Germline CDR1 GTSNPN, CDR2 SVGIG (reference sequence). The CDR3 is 15 residues long. The CDR3 nucleotides are TGTGCCTGGAGTGGGGACAGTGTCTCCTACAATGAGCAGTTCTTC. As protein: CAWSGDSVSYNEQFF.

The V call is TRBV5-4, the J call TRBJ2-2; D call uncertain. Trimming left V 0 bases short and J 2 bases short, with 5 bases between. The CDR3 runs 14 residues. The germline V gene has CDR1 SGHNT and CDR2 YYREEE (reference sequence). The CDR3 bases are TGTGCCAGCAGCTTGGGTCCCAACACCGGGGAGCTGTTTTTT. It translates to CASSLGPNTGELFF.

By sample fraction, this clone is medium-sized (0.01 to 0.1%). This chain links TRBV14 with TRBJ1-1; the D gene is possibly TRBD1 (5 bases). CDR3 length: 13 residues. Trimming took off 5 bases at V and 3 bases at J, with 10 bases between the two ends. CDR1 and CDR2 (germline): SGHDN, FVKESK. CDR3 DNA: TGTGCCAGCAGCGAACAGGCAGACACTGAAGCTTTCTTT. It codes for CASSEQADTEAFF.

This clone was observed at least ten times. The V and J genes are TRBV27 and TRBJ1-2, with 9 bases aligning to TRBD1. The CDR3 has 13 amino acids. V trimming: 5 bases; J trimming: 13 bases; junction bases outside the gene matches: 11. Germline-derived CDR1 and CDR2 are MNHEY and SMNVEV (reference sequence). CDR3 nucleotide sequence: TGTGCCAGCAGTCCTAGGCGGGACAGGGTCCCCACCTTC. Protein sequence: CASSPRRDRVPTF.

This clone has just a few counts. This chain joins TRBV11-2 and TRBJ1-4; possible D gene TRBD1, 6 bases. The CDR3 contains 14 residues. The V end was cut by 7 bases, the J end by 8 bases, with 17 bases between. CDR1 and CDR2 (germline): SGHAT, FQNNGV. CDR3 in amino acids: CASTTGQGAEKLFF. In DNA, the CDR3 is TGTGCCAGCACCACGGGACAAGGAGCGGAAAAACTGTTTTTT.

The CDR3 bases are TGTGCCAGCAGTCTGACAGGGACCTTCTTCGAGCAGTACTTC. Translation gives CASSLTGTFFEQYF. The chain couples TRBV11-2 to TRBJ2-7; 7 positions agree with TRBD1. The germline gives CDR1 SGHAT, CDR2 FQNNGV. The CDR3 is made up of 14 amino acids. After removal of 6 bases from V and 6 bases from J, the junction contained 11 bases not matched to a gene.

The V call is TRBV5-1, the J call TRBJ2-7; perhaps TRBD1 as D (8 bases). Trimming took off 4 bases at V and 1 base at J, with 12 bases between the two ends. The CDR3 has 14 residues. The germline CDR1 and CDR2 sequences are SGHRS and YFSETQ. This CDR3 is CASSTGGLSYEQYF. The DNA of the CDR3 is TGCGCCAGCAGCACAGGGGGACTATCCTACGAGCAGTACTTC.

This clone was counted ten times or more. This rearrangement joins TRBV7-2 to TRBJ2-1, with D maybe TRBD2 (6 bases). The CDR3 is made up of 13 amino acids. Trimming cost V 3 bases and J 6 bases, with 9 bases left between them. Per the germline V gene, CDR1 is SGHTA and CDR2 is FQGNSA. Here the CDR3 DNA reads TGTGCCAGCAGCTTCGTTAGCGGCAATGAGCAGTTCTTC. This sequence encodes CASSFVSGNEQFF. Full variable domain (missing parts from reference TRBV7-2 and TRBJ2-1): GAGVSQSPSNKVTEKGKDVELRCDPISGHTALYWYRQSLGQGLEFLIYFQGNSAPDKSGLPSDRFSAERTGGSVSTLTIQRTQQEDSAVYLCASSFVSGNEQFFGPGTRLTVL.

In this sample, this clone turned up a few times. V and J are TRBV5-1 and TRBJ2-1; tentative D call: TRBD1 (7 bases). This CDR3 is 14 amino acids long. Germline V gene data show CDR1 as SGHRS and CDR2 as YFSETQ. The V and J ends lost 4 bases and 3 bases respectively, with 11 bases between them. The CDR3 DNA follows: TGCGCCAGCAGCCGCGGGACAGACTACAATGAGCAGTTCTTC. This translates into CASSRGTDYNEQFF.

This clone was recorded a few times. The chain has TRBV29-1 and TRBJ2-1; 7 bases align to TRBD2. The CDR3 runs 15 residues. V dropped 0 bases and J dropped 4; count of bases not matched to a gene: 6. Per the germline V gene, CDR1 is SQVTM and CDR2 is ANQGSEA. This CDR3 reads CSVEDLGEGYNEQFF. The CDR3 DNA sequence: TGCAGCGTTGAAGATCTGGGGGAGGGTTACAATGAGCAGTTCTTC.

The chain couples TRBV7-9 to TRBJ2-1, with 10 bases identical to TRBD2. The CDR3 totals 13 residues. Germline CDR1 is SEHNR and CDR2 is FQNEAQ (reference sequence). The trim removed 8 bases at V and 4 bases at J, leaving 2 bases unmatched. The chain's CDR3 is CASEAGGYNEQFF. The DNA for the CDR3 is TGTGCCAGCGAAGCGGGGGGGTACAATGAGCAGTTCTTC.

V is TRBV5-1 and J is TRBJ2-1, with 9 positions matching TRBD2. Germline CDR1 and CDR2: SGHRS and YFSETQ. The CDR3 is 15 residues long. Unmatched junction bases numbered 7, after V lost 2 bases and J lost 7 bases. The CDR3, as DNA: TGCGCCAGCAGCTTTCTAGCGGGAATGGGGAATGAGCAGTTCTTC. Translation gives CASSFLAGMGNEQFF.

This clone was counted between two and nine times. The J gene is TRBJ2-7, the V gene TRBV7-9; D is uncertain. This CDR3 comprises 11 residues. Germline loops: CDR1 SEHNR, CDR2 FQNEAQ (reference sequence). Trimming cost V 5 bases and J 5 bases, with 7 bases left between them. CDR3 DNA sequence: TGTGCCAGCAGCCAAGCTCACGAGCAGTACTTC. Encoded protein: CASSQAHEQYF. Full variable domain (missing parts from reference TRBV7-9 and TRBJ2-7): DTGVSQNPRHKITKRGQNVTFRCDPISEHNRLYWYRQTLGQGPEFLTYFQNEAQLEKSRLLSDRFSAERPKGSFSTLEIQRTEQGDSAMYLCASSQAHEQYFGPGTRLTVT.

The sample holds a few counts of this clone. The chain joins TRBV29-1 to TRBJ2-1; no clear D. V was trimmed by 7 bases and J by 9 bases, leaving 19 bases between them. Germline-derived CDR1 and CDR2 are SQVTM and ANQGSEA. CDR3 length equals 13 residues. The CDR3 DNA reads as TGCAGCGACTCTATGGGCGCGAATACTGAGCAGTTCTTC. Its protein product is CSDSMGANTEQFF.